This T cell receptor (beta chain) is from a study of T cell responses to AZD1222 COVID-19 vaccine. Turning to the study itself: Second doses at about 4 or about 12 weeks were pooled.

CDR1 and CDR2 from the germline V gene are SQVTM and ANQGSEA. V gave up 7 bases and J gave up 0 bases, with 12 bases separating them. CDR3 size: 13 residues. In regard to this clone: What it recognizes is unknown.

Libraries were prepared by immunoSEQ multiplex PCR; TCRdb keeps only in-frame clonotypes and omits some of them. This sample has some 63,000 clones, with 80% to 90% found just once. Study results and limitations: Regions 160-218 and 743-854 held dominance among vaccine-associated CD4 TCRs, which spanned spike.

The sequence derives from an adult in good health. The material sequenced was peripheral blood, taken on day 0 of AZD1222 vaccination. The V call is TRBV29-1, the J call TRBJ1-1; tentatively, D is TRBD1 (6 bases). The CDR3 is CSATGWLNTEAFF. CDR3 bases: TGCAGCGCTACAGGGTGGTTGAACACTGAAGCTTTCTTT.